These T cell receptor beta chains were read from a single sample in a study of cytomegalovirus exposure and HLA in healthy donors. Libraries were prepared by immunoSEQ multiplex PCR; TCRdb keeps only in-frame clonotypes and omits some of them. The repertoire has about 67,000 clones, approximately 71% of them found once; the top ten carry under 2.5%. Sequencing used PBMCs. The receptors shown here come from a young woman in good health and CMV-seronegative. The CDR3 runs from the conserved cysteine through the conserved F or W. Fields, in order: V gene, clone size, D gene, J gene, CDR3 DNA, CDR3 protein. A D gene is named only where the DNA matches it firmly. Clone size is stated in some rows and not others, as once, few, many or a class when expanded.

TRBV7-2	few	NA	TRBJ1-2	TGTGCCAGCAGCTTAGCGCGGGATTATGGCTACACCTTC	CASSLARDYGYTF
TRBV5-1	NA	NA	TRBJ1-2	TGCGCCAGCAGCTCGCGCACAGGGTTGGGCTTAAACTATGGCTACACCTTC	CASSSRTGLGLNYGYTF
TRBV5-4	NA	TRBD1	TRBJ2-7	TGTGCCAGCAGCACCCCCCAGGGGGCGCCGTCCTACGAGCAGTACTTC	CASSTPQGAPSYEQYF
TRBV2	few	NA	TRBJ1-1	TGTGCCAGCAGTGTAGTTTGGGGGGAACTAATCTTT	CASSVVWGELIF
TRBV7-2	NA	NA	TRBJ1-2	TGTGCCAGCAGCCCCCAGGAGGGAAGTGGCTACACCTTC	CASSPQEGSGYTF
TRBV5-1	NA	NA	TRBJ1-5	TGCGCCAGCAGCTTGGGGGGGGGCAATCAGCCCCAGCATTTT	CASSLGGGNQPQHF
TRBV9	NA	TRBD2	TRBJ2-1	TGTGCCAGCAGCACTCTAGCGGGGGCGGAGTACAATGAGCAGTTCTTC	CASSTLAGAEYNEQFF
TRBV29-1	NA	TRBD2	TRBJ2-3	TGCAGCGTGCGGGGGGGAACAGATACGCAGTATTTT	CSVRGGTDTQYF
TRBV11-1	NA	TRBD2	TRBJ2-1	TGTGCCAGCAGCCTTGCGGGGGGCCGAGTTGTTGAGCAGTTCTTC	CASSLAGGRVVEQFF
TRBV18	NA	TRBD2	TRBJ2-1	TGTGCCAGCTCACCACCGTCAACTAGCGGGGATGAGCAGTTCTTC	CASSPPSTSGDEQFF
TRBV7-2	NA	TRBD1	TRBJ1-5	TGTGCCAGCAGCATCAGACAGGGAGCGGGCAATCAGCCCCAGCATTTT	CASSIRQGAGNQPQHF
TRBV19	NA	TRBD1	TRBJ1-4	TGTGCCAGTAGTGGGACAGGCGAAACTAATGAAAAACTGTTTTTT	CASSGTGETNEKLFF
TRBV9	NA	TRBD1	TRBJ1-1	TGTGCCAGCAGCGTTGGGACAGCTAACACTGAAGCTTTCTTT	CASSVGTANTEAFF
TRBV6-5	few	NA	TRBJ1-6	TGTGCCAGCAGTTACTCGGGGGGCTCCTATAATTCACCCCTCCACTTT	CASSYSGGSYNSPLHF
TRBV9	NA	TRBD2	TRBJ2-3	TGTGCCAGCAGCGTACTAGCGGCAGATACGCAGTATTTT	CASSVLAADTQYF
TRBV23-1	NA	TRBD1	TRBJ1-1	TGCGCCAGCAGTCTCCGGACAGGGGGATACACTGAAGCTTTCTTT	CASSLRTGGYTEAFF
TRBV15	once	NA	TRBJ1-3	TGTGCCACCAGCAGAGATCCCAGGGGCTCTGGAAACACCATATATTTT	CATSRDPRGSGNTIYF
TRBV27	NA	NA	TRBJ2-3	TGTGCCAGCAGTCCCCGTAGGCGGGGCTTCCAGATTAGCACAGATACGCAGTATTTT	CASSPRRRGFQISTDTQYF
TRBV19	few	NA	TRBJ2-2	TGTGCCAGTAGTTATAGCACCGGGGAGCTGTTTTTT	CASSYSTGELFF
TRBV15	NA	NA	TRBJ1-3	TGTGCCACCAGCAGAGACGGGGGGGCTACTGGAAACACCATATATTTT	CATSRDGGATGNTIYF
TRBV6-5	few	NA	TRBJ1-6	TGTGCCAGCAGCTCACACAGGGAAAATTCACCCCTCCACTTT	CASSSHRENSPLHF
TRBV7-2	NA	NA	TRBJ2-1	TGTGCCAGCAGCGTACAGGGCGATGAGCAGTTCTTC	CASSVQGDEQFF
TRBV4-1	NA	NA	TRBJ2-3	TGCGCCAGCAGCCAAGTTCGAGCAGATACGCAGTATTTT	CASSQVRADTQYF
TRBV7-9	NA	TRBD1	TRBJ2-7	TGTGCCGGCAGCTTAGCCAGGGGAGGACAGGGGGCTGGTGAGCAGTACTTC	CAGSLARGGQGAGEQYF
TRBV9	NA	NA	TRBJ1-1	TGTGCCAGCAGCGTAGCGGCCAACTCAGGATCGAACACTGAAGCTTTCTTT	CASSVAANSGSNTEAFF
TRBV7-9	few	NA	TRBJ1-1	TGTGCCAGCAGCTCCAGGGGGAACACTGAAGCTTTCTTT	CASSSRGNTEAFF
TRBV7-3	NA	NA	TRBJ2-5	TGTGCCAGCAGCTTAAACATTCAAGAGACCCAGTACTTC	CASSLNIQETQYF
TRBV7-3	NA	NA	TRBJ1-6	TGTGCCAGCAGCCAGAACCCACCGGGATCCGGGAATTCACCCCCCCACTTT	CASSQNPPGSGNSPPHF
TRBV4-2	NA	TRBD1	TRBJ1-2	TGTGCCAGCAGCCACGTGGGACAGGGTAATGGCTACACCTTC	CASSHVGQGNGYTF
TRBV27	NA	TRBD1	TRBJ2-1	TGTGCCAGCAGTGCCCGGACAGGGTACAATGAGCAGTTCTTC	CASSARTGYNEQFF
TRBV7-9	once	NA	TRBJ1-1	TGTGCCAGCAGCCAAGAAAAGCTGAACACTGAAGCTTTCTTT	CASSQEKLNTEAFF